This TCR beta chain was captured by sequencing in a study of cytomegalovirus exposure and HLA in healthy donors. The wider study: Earlier results showed roughly 110 million unique TCR beta sequences derived from 150 million to 200 million T cells. Unique TCRs numbering some 93 million, obtained from HLA-typed donors, made up an early data release.

V gave up 5 bases and J gave up 0 bases, with 12 bases separating them. CDR3 length equals 15 residues. Per the germline V gene, CDR1 is SGHNT and CDR2 is YENEEA. The PCR was carried out with 60 Vbeta primers and 13 Jbeta primers. Sequencing used immunoSEQ multiplex PCR; TCRdb keeps in-frame clones, though not all of them. The sample lists some 160,000 clones; around four fifths were seen once. As to this clone: Its specificity is not known.

Whole-study results and caveats: It was 164 TCR beta chains that were listed as cytomegalovirus-associated. The CMV antigen specificity of three CMV-associated chains was confirmed through in vitro analysis.

The sequenced sample consisted of PBMCs. This clonotype was sampled from a boy aged 2 to 10 in good health and CMV-seronegative. The chain couples TRBV11-3 to TRBJ2-3; D gene uncertain. The CDR3 DNA reads TGTGCCAGCAGCCCAGTGAGGTCGAGCACAGATACGCAGTATTTT. It yields the protein CASSPVRSSTDTQYF.